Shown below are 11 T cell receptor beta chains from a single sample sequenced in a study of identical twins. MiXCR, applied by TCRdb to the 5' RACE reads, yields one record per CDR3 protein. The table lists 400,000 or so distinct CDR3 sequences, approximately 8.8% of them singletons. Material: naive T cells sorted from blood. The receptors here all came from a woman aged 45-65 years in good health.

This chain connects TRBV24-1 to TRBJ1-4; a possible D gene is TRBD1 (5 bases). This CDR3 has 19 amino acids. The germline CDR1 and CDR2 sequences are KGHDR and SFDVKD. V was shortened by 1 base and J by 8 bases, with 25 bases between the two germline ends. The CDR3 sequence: CATSDFVTATRKSVEKLFF. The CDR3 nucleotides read TGTGCCACCAGTGATTTCGTGACAGCCACACGGAAGTCAGTAGAAAAACTGTTTTTT.

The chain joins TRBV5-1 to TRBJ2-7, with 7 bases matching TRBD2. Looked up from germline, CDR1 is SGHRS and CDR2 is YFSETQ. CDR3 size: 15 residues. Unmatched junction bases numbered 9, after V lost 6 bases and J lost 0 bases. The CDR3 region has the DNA TGCGCCAGCACCCTGACCGCTAGCGGCTCCTACGAGCAGTACTTC. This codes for CASTLTASGSYEQYF.

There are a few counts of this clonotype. The CDR3 region has the DNA TGCGCCAGCAGCTACCAGTTTAACCAAGAGACCCAGTACTTC. Its protein is CASSYQFNQETQYF. The gene calls are TRBV5-1 and TRBJ2-5; D not resolved. The CDR3 consists of 14 residues. The germline V and J ends were trimmed by 3 bases and 0 bases, with 9 bases remaining between them. Germline lookup yields CDR1 SGHRS and CDR2 YFSETQ.

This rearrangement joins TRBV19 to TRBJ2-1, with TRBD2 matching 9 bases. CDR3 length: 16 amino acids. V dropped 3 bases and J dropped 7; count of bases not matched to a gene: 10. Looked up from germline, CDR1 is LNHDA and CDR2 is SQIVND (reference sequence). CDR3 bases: TGTGCCAGTAGTATTATTAAGACTAGCGGATGGAATGAGCAGTTCTTC. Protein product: CASSIIKTSGWNEQFF.

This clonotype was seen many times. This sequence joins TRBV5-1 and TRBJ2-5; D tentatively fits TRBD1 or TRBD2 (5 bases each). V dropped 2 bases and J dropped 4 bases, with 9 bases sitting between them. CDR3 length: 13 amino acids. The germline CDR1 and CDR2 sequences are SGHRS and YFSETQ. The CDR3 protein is CASSFKRGETQYF. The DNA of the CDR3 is TGCGCCAGCAGCTTCAAGAGGGGAGAGACCCAGTACTTC.

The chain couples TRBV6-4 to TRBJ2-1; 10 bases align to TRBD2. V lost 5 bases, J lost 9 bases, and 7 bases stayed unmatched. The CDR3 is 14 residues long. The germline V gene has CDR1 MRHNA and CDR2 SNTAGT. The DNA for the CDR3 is TGTGCCAGCAGTACCACTAGCGGGACCAGTGAGCAGTTCTTC. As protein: CASSTTSGTSEQFF.

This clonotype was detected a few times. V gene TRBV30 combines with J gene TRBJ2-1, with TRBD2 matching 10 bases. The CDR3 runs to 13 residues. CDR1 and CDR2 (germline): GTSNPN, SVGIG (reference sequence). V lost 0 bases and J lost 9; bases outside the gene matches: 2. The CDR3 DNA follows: TGTGCCTGGAGTGTAAGCGGGAGGGGTGAGCAGTTCTTC. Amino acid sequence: CAWSVSGRGEQFF.

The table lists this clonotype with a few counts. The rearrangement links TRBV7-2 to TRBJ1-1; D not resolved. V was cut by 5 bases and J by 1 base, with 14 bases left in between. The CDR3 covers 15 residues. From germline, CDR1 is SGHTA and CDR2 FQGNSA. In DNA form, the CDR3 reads TGTGCCAGCAGCCCCCGCCCGACATGGAACACTGAAGCTTTCTTT. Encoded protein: CASSPRPTWNTEAFF.

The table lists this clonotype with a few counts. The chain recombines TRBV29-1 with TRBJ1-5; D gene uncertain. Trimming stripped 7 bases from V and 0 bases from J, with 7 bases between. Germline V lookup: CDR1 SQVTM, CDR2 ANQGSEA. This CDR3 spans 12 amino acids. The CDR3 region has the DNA TGCAGCGCCCGGGTTAGCAATCAGCCCCAGCATTTT. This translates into CSARVSNQPQHF. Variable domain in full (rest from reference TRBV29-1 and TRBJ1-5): SAVISQKPSRDICQRGTSLTIQCQVDSQVTMMFWYRQQPGQSLTLIATANQGSEATYESGFVIDKFPISRPNLTFSTLTVSNMSPEDSSIYLCSARVSNQPQHFGDGTRLSIL.

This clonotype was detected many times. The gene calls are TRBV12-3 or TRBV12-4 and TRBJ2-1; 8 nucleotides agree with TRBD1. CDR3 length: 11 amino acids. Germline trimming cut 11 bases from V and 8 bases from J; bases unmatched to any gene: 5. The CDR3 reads CASSGGDEQFF. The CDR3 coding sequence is TGTGCCTCATCAGGGGGCGATGAGCAGTTCTTC.

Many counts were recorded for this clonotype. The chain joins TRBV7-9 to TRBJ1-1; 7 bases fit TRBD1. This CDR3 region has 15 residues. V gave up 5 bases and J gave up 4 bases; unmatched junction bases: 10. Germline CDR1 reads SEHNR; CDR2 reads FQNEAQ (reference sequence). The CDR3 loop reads CASSTPDREGTEAFF. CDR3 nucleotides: TGTGCCAGCAGCACCCCCGACAGGGAGGGCACTGAAGCTTTCTTT.